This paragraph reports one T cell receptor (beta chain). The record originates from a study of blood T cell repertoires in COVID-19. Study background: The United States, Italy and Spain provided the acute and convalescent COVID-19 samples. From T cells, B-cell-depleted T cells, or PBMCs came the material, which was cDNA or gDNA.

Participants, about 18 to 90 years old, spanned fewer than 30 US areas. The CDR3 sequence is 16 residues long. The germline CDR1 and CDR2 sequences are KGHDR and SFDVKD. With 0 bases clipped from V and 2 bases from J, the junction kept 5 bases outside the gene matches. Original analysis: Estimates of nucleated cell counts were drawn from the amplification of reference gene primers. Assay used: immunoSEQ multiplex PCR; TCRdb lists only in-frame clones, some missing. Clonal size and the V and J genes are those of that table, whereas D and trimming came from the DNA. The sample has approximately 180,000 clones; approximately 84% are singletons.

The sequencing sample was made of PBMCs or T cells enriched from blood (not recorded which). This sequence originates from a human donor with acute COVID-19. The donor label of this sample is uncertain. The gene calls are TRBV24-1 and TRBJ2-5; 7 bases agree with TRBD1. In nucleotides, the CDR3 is TGTGCCACCAGTGATTTGCCCCTGACAGGGCAAGAGACCCAGTACTTC. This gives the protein CATSDLPLTGQETQYF.